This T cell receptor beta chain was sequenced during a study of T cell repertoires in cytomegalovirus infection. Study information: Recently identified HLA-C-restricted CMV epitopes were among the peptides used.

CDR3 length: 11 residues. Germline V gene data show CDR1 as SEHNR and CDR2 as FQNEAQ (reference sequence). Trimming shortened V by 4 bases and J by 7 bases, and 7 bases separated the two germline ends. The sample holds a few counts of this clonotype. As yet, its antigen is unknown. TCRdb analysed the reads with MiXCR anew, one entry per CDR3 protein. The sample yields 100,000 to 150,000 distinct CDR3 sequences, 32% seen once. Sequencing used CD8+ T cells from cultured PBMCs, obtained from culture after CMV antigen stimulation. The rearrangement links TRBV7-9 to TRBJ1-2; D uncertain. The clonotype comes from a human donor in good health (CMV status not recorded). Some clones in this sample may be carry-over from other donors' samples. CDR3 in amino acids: CASSSTSGYTF. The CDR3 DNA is TGTGCCAGCAGCTCAACCAGTGGCTACACCTTC.